The rows below give T cell receptor beta chains drawn from one sample of a study of T cell repertoires in cytomegalovirus infection. A single record per CDR3 protein comes from TCRdb applying MiXCR to the reads. The table has almost 550,000 distinct CDR3 sequences, more than 15% seen once. Input material: CD8+ T cells from PBMCs. These TCRs come from a human donor in good health (CMV status not recorded). Some clones in this sample may be carry-over from other donors' samples. CDR3s include the opening cysteine and the closing phenylalanine or tryptophan. The D gene is left open where the match is weak. Where a row states a size, it is once, few, many or the class of an expanded clone; other rows omit it.

J: TRBJ2-2
size: many
D: .
V: TRBV7-6
length: 16
DNA: TGTGCCAGCAGCCTTCGACCGATACTGAACACCGGGGAGCTGTTTTTT
CDR3: CASSLRPILNTGELFF

J: TRBJ1-1
size: many
D: TRBD1
V: TRBV6-1
length: 13
DNA: TGTGCCAGTATGACAGGGGGAAACACTGAAGCTTTCTTT
CDR3: CASMTGGNTEAFF

J: TRBJ1-5
size: many
D: .
V: TRBV27
length: 14
DNA: TGTGCCAGCAGTTTATCGGGGGGATATCAGCCCCAGCATTTT
CDR3: CASSLSGGYQPQHF

J: TRBJ1-5
size: .
D: .
V: TRBV20-1
length: 13
DNA: TGCAGTGCTAGAGATCTGGGGCGGCAGCCCCAGCATTTT
CDR3: CSARDLGRQPQHF

J: TRBJ2-3
size: many
D: TRBD1
V: TRBV4-2
length: 16
DNA: TGTGCCAGCAGCCAAGGGACAGGGGGAGGTAAAGATACGCAGTATTTT
CDR3: CASSQGTGGGKDTQYF

J: TRBJ1-5
size: .
D: .
V: TRBV12-3/TRBV12-4
length: 13
DNA: TGTGCCAGCAGTGAGTATAGCAATCAGCCCCAGCATTTT
CDR3: CASSEYSNQPQHF

J: TRBJ1-5
size: many
D: .
V: TRBV28
length: 15
DNA: TGTGCCAGCAGCCCCTACAGGGATCCACCGGAGCCCCAGCATTTT
CDR3: CASSPYRDPPEPQHF

J: TRBJ1-5
size: many
D: .
V: TRBV11-2
length: 14
DNA: TGTGCCAGCAGCTCTACAGGTTTGGGTCAGCCCCAGCATTTT
CDR3: CASSSTGLGQPQHF

J: TRBJ2-1
size: few
D: .
V: TRBV28
length: 16
DNA: TGTGCCAGCAGTTTAGGCCGGGAGCGGTCCTACAATGAGCAGTTCTTC
CDR3: CASSLGRERSYNEQFF

J: TRBJ2-1
size: .
D: .
V: TRBV20-1
length: 12
DNA: TGCAGTGTGCGGAGGGGGGGCAATGAGCAGTTCTTC
CDR3: CSVRRGGNEQFF

J: TRBJ2-3
size: many
D: TRBD2
V: TRBV7-8
length: 16
DNA: TGTGCCAGCAGCTTAGCGCTAGCGGGGGTGACAGATACGCAGTATTTT
CDR3: CASSLALAGVTDTQYF

J: TRBJ2-7
size: .
D: TRBD2
V: TRBV14
length: 15
DNA: TGTGCCAGCAGCCCTAAAACTAGCGGGGCCTACGAGCAGTACTTC
CDR3: CASSPKTSGAYEQYF

J: TRBJ2-1
size: .
D: .
V: TRBV6-1
length: 15
DNA: TGTGCCAGCAGTCCCGGGACTTATATCTACAATGAGCAGTTCTTC
CDR3: CASSPGTYIYNEQFF

J: TRBJ2-5
size: .
D: .
V: TRBV6-5
length: 15
DNA: TGTGCCAGCAGTTACTCGAAGCTCAGGGGAGAGACCCAGTACTTC
CDR3: CASSYSKLRGETQYF

J: TRBJ1-2
size: .
D: .
V: TRBV30
length: 16
DNA: TGTGCCTGGAGTTATACCGATGGGGTAACTAACTATGGCTACACCTTC
CDR3: CAWSYTDGVTNYGYTF

J: TRBJ2-7
size: many
D: .
V: TRBV2
length: 12
DNA: TGTGCCAGCCTAGGACGGACCTACGAGCAGTACTTC
CDR3: CASLGRTYEQYF

J: TRBJ2-7
size: .
D: .
V: TRBV5-1
length: 12
DNA: TGCGCCAGCAGCTCCAGGGTCAACGAGCAGTACTTC
CDR3: CASSSRVNEQYF

J: TRBJ1-4
size: .
D: TRBD1
V: TRBV27
length: 15
DNA: TGTGCCAGCGCCTACAGGGGGCGTACTAATGAAAAACTGTTTTTT
CDR3: CASAYRGRTNEKLFF

J: TRBJ1-2
size: many
D: TRBD1
V: TRBV27
length: 16
DNA: TGTGCCAGCAGTCACGGTCGACAGGGTAGAAGCTATGGCTACACCTTC
CDR3: CASSHGRQGRSYGYTF

J: TRBJ1-2
size: many
D: .
V: TRBV6-1
length: 15
DNA: TGTGCCAGCAGTGAAGCGGTTACACCTTCCTATGGCTACACCTTC
CDR3: CASSEAVTPSYGYTF

J: TRBJ1-2
size: .
D: TRBD1
V: TRBV10-3
length: 14
DNA: TGTGCCATCCCCATTGGGGACAGGGAAAATGGCTACACCTTC
CDR3: CAIPIGDRENGYTF

J: TRBJ1-3
size: few
D: TRBD1
V: TRBV12-3/TRBV12-4
length: 14
DNA: TGTGCCAGCAGGAGACCAGGGGGTGGAAACACCATATATTTT
CDR3: CASRRPGGGNTIYF

J: TRBJ2-1
size: .
D: .
V: TRBV5-1
length: 16
DNA: TGCGCCAGTCAGCCGCCGGGGGCTGGTTCCTACAATGAGCAGTTCTTC
CDR3: CASQPPGAGSYNEQFF

J: TRBJ2-1
size: few
D: TRBD2
V: TRBV6-1
length: 16
DNA: TGTGCCAGCATAAGGCTGGGACTAGCGGGAGGAAATGAGCAGTTCTTC
CDR3: CASIRLGLAGGNEQFF

J: TRBJ2-7
size: few
D: TRBD2
V: TRBV12-3/TRBV12-4
length: 14
DNA: TGTGCCAGCAGTTTGGGGGAGGGTCCCTACGAGCAGTACTTC
CDR3: CASSLGEGPYEQYF

J: TRBJ1-1
size: .
D: .
V: TRBV11-1
length: 18
DNA: TGTGCCAGCAGCTCATCCCAAGACAGACCCTTAGGGCCCACTGAAGCTTTCTTT
CDR3: CASSSSQDRPLGPTEAFF

J: TRBJ1-5
size: many
D: .
V: TRBV12-3/TRBV12-4
length: 14
DNA: TGTGCCAGCAGTTTAGCGCTAAGGGTTCAGCCCCAGCATTTT
CDR3: CASSLALRVQPQHF

J: TRBJ2-1
size: many
D: TRBD2
V: TRBV11-2
length: 15
DNA: TGTGCCAGCAGCTTAGAAGGGGCGGGGGGCAACGAGCAGTTCTTC
CDR3: CASSLEGAGGNEQFF

J: TRBJ2-1
size: many
D: .
V: TRBV28
length: 16
DNA: TGTGCCAGCAGTTTCAGACAGGAGAGCTCCTACAATGAGCAGTTCTTC
CDR3: CASSFRQESSYNEQFF

J: TRBJ1-1
size: few
D: .
V: TRBV3-1
length: 14
DNA: TGTGCCAGCAGCGAAACAGGAGCCAACCCTGAAGCTTTCTTT
CDR3: CASSETGANPEAFF

J: TRBJ1-5
size: many
D: .
V: TRBV7-8
length: 17
DNA: TGTGCCAGCAGCTTAGATCTCGTGGGGCCTGTCAATCAGCCCCAGCATTTT
CDR3: CASSLDLVGPVNQPQHF

J: TRBJ2-5
size: .
D: TRBD2
V: TRBV28
length: 17
DNA: TGTGCCAGCAGTTTAACCCCTAGCGGGAAGTTCCAAGAGACCCAGTACTTC
CDR3: CASSLTPSGKFQETQYF

J: TRBJ2-1
size: many
D: TRBD2
V: TRBV7-3
length: 17
DNA: TGTGCCAGCAGCCGTGAACTAGGACTAGCGGGGGAGGGTGAGCAGTTCTTC
CDR3: CASSRELGLAGEGEQFF

J: TRBJ2-7
size: many
D: TRBD2
V: TRBV7-9
length: 15
DNA: TGTGCCAGCAGTCCTAGCGGAGCCAGCTCCTACGAGCAGTACTTC
CDR3: CASSPSGASSYEQYF

J: TRBJ1-1
size: .
D: .
V: TRBV7-9
length: 12
DNA: TGTGCCAGCAGCTTAGAGGGGTGTGAAGCTTTCTTT
CDR3: CASSLEGCEAFF

J: TRBJ1-1
size: many
D: .
V: TRBV7-9
length: 16
DNA: TGTGCCAGCAGCTTAGGTGGGGGCAGGGGGAACACTGAAGCTTTCTTT
CDR3: CASSLGGGRGNTEAFF

J: TRBJ1-4
size: .
D: .
V: TRBV3-1
length: 12
DNA: TGTGCCAGCAGCCAAGAGAGCTGGAGACTGTTTTTT
CDR3: CASSQESWRLFF

J: TRBJ2-5
size: few
D: TRBD2
V: TRBV6-1
length: 18
DNA: TGTGCCAGCAGTCCTCGGGGAGAGGCTAGCGGGTACCAAGAGACCCAGTACTTC
CDR3: CASSPRGEASGYQETQYF

J: TRBJ2-1
size: few
D: .
V: TRBV27
length: 12
DNA: TGTGCCGTGGGCTACTCCTACAATGAGCAGTTCTTC
CDR3: CAVGYSYNEQFF

J: TRBJ2-2
size: few
D: .
V: TRBV2
length: 17
DNA: TGTGCCAGCAGTGAAAGGCCTACCTACTCGAACACCGGGGAGCTGTTTTTT
CDR3: CASSERPTYSNTGELFF

J: TRBJ2-3
size: .
D: TRBD2
V: TRBV6-2/TRBV6-3
length: 19
DNA: TGTGCCAGCAGTAAAGCCCGACTAGCGGGGGGGCGGGGCACAGATACGCAGTATTTT
CDR3: CASSKARLAGGRGTDTQYF

J: TRBJ2-1
size: .
D: TRBD1
V: TRBV20-1
length: 15
DNA: TGCAGTGCCCTTCCTCCAGGGGGTTTGGACAATGAGCAGTTCTTC
CDR3: CSALPPGGLDNEQFF

J: TRBJ2-1
size: many
D: TRBD2
V: TRBV7-8
length: 14
DNA: TGTGCCAGCAGCTCTGGACTAGCGGGTGTTGAGCAGTTCTTC
CDR3: CASSSGLAGVEQFF

J: TRBJ2-3
size: many
D: .
V: TRBV4-1
length: 16
DNA: TGCGCCAGCAGCCAAGATGGTTCCTCTAGCACAGATACGCAGTATTTT
CDR3: CASSQDGSSSTDTQYF

J: TRBJ2-7
size: many
D: TRBD2
V: TRBV7-3
length: 16
DNA: TGTGCCAGCAGCCCCTCCGGGACTAGCGGGAGTAACGAGCAGTACTTC
CDR3: CASSPSGTSGSNEQYF

J: TRBJ1-1
size: few
D: TRBD1
V: TRBV7-9
length: 14
DNA: TGTGCCAGCAGCTTAGGGGACAGGGTCACTGAAGCTTTCTTT
CDR3: CASSLGDRVTEAFF

J: TRBJ1-1
size: many
D: .
V: TRBV15
length: 14
DNA: TGTGCCACCAGCAGAGGACAGATGAACACTGAAGCTTTCTTT
CDR3: CATSRGQMNTEAFF

J: TRBJ2-7
size: .
D: .
V: TRBV13
length: 15
DNA: TGTGCCAGCAGCTTAGGGGGACAACCAACCTACGAGCAGTACTTC
CDR3: CASSLGGQPTYEQYF

J: TRBJ2-7
size: many
D: .
V: TRBV7-2
length: 12
DNA: TGTGCCAGCAGCTCCGGGACGCACGAGCAGTACTTC
CDR3: CASSSGTHEQYF

J: TRBJ2-7
size: many
D: TRBD1
V: TRBV6-5
length: 16
DNA: TGTGCCAGCAGTTCTTCCGGGACAGGGACCTCCTACGAGCAGTACTTC
CDR3: CASSSSGTGTSYEQYF

J: TRBJ2-7
size: many
D: TRBD2
V: TRBV4-2
length: 16
DNA: TGTGCCAGCAGCCAGCGACTAGCGGGGGGGTACTACGAGCAGTACTTC
CDR3: CASSQRLAGGYYEQYF

J: TRBJ2-2
size: .
D: .
V: TRBV9
length: 16
DNA: TGTGCCAGCAGCGTAGACTTCGAGGTGGGCACCGGGGAGCTGTTTTTT
CDR3: CASSVDFEVGTGELFF

J: TRBJ2-1
size: few
D: TRBD2
V: TRBV9
length: 17
DNA: TGTGCCAGCAGCGGGACTAGCCCTGAGAGCTCCTACAATGAGCAGTTCTTC
CDR3: CASSGTSPESSYNEQFF

J: TRBJ2-6
size: .
D: .
V: TRBV28
length: 15
DNA: TGTGCCAGCAGTGCCCCCAGGGTGGGGGCCAACGTCCTGACTTTC
CDR3: CASSAPRVGANVLTF

J: TRBJ1-2
size: few
D: .
V: TRBV27
length: 12
DNA: TGTGCCAGCAGCCGCCCGGGGTGGGGCTACACCTTC
CDR3: CASSRPGWGYTF

J: TRBJ2-2
size: many
D: .
V: TRBV28
length: 17
DNA: TGTGCCAGCAGTTCTCTGCCCAGGGGACAGAACACCGGGGAGCTGTTTTTT
CDR3: CASSSLPRGQNTGELFF

J: TRBJ1-6
size: many
D: .
V: TRBV7-9
length: 13
DNA: TGTGCCAGCCTCGGAGTGGAGAATTCACCCCTCCACTTT
CDR3: CASLGVENSPLHF

J: TRBJ2-1
size: many
D: TRBD2
V: TRBV12-3/TRBV12-4
length: 16
DNA: TGTGCCAGCAGCGCGCACGGGGGGGCGGAGTACAATGAGCAGTTCTTC
CDR3: CASSAHGGAEYNEQFF

J: TRBJ1-2
size: many
D: .
V: TRBV28
length: 16
DNA: TGTGCCAGCAGTTTCACCTCGGCAGGGGCCTACTATGGCTACACCTTC
CDR3: CASSFTSAGAYYGYTF